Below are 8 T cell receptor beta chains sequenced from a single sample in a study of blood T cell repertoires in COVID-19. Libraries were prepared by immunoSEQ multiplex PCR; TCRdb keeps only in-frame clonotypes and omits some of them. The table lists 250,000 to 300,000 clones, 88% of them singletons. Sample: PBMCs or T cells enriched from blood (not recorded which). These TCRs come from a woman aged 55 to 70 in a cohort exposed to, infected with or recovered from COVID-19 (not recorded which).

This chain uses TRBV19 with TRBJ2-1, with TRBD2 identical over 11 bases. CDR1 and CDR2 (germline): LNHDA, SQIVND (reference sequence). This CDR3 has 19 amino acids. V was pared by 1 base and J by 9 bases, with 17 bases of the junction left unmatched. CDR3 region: CASSIGGTSGYLGGIEQFF. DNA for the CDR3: TGTGCCAGTAGTATAGGAGGGACTAGCGGTTATTTGGGGGGAATTGAGCAGTTCTTC.

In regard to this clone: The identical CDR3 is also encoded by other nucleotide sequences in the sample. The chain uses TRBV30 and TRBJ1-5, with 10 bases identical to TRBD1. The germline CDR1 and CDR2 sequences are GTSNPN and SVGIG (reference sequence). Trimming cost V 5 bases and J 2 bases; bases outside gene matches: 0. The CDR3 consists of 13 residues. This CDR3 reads CAWGQGGNQPQHF. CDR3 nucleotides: TGTGCCTGGGGACAGGGGGGCAATCAGCCCCAGCATTTT.

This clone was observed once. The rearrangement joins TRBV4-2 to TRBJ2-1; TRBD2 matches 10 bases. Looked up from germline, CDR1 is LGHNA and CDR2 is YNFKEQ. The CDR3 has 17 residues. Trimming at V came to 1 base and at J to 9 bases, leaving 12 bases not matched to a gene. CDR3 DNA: TGTGCCAGCAGCCAAGGCCCGCCTAGCGGGAGTAGCGGTGAGCAGTTCTTC. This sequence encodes CASSQGPPSGSSGEQFF.

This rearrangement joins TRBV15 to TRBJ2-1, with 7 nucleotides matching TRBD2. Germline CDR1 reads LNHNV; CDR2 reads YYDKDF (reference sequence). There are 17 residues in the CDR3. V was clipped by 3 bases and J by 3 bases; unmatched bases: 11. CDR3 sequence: CATSSPGWASGYNEQFF. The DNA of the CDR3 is TGTGCCACCAGCAGTCCCGGATGGGCTAGCGGCTACAATGAGCAGTTCTTC. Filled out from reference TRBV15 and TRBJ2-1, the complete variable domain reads DAMVIQNPRYQVTQFGKPVTLSCSQTLNHNVMYWYQQKSSQAPKLLFHYYDKDFNNEADTPDNFQSRRPNTSFCFLDIRSPGLGDTAMYLCATSSPGWASGYNEQFFGPGTRLTVL.

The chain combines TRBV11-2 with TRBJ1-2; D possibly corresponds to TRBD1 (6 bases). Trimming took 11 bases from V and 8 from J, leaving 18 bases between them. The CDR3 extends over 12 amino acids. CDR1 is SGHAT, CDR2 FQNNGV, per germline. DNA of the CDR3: TGTGCCGGCGGGGGCCCTACTGACGGCTACACCTTC. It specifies CAGGGPTDGYTF. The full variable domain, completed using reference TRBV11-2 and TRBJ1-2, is EAGVAQSPRYKIIEKRQSVAFWCNPISGHATLYWYQQILGQGPKLLIQFQNNGVVDDSQLPKDRFSAERLKGVDSTLKIQPAKLEDSAVYLCAGGGPTDGYTFGSGTRLTVV.

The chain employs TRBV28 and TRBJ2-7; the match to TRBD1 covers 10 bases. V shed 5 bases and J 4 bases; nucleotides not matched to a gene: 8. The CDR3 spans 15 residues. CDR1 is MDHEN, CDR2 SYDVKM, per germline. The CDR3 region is CASSGTGDRGYEQYF. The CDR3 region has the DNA TGTGCCAGCAGTGGGACGGGGGACAGGGGTTACGAGCAGTACTTC.

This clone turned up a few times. The CDR3 here is CASSFRRNTEAFF. CDR3 sequence (DNA): TGTGCCAGCAGCTTTCGTAGGAACACTGAAGCTTTCTTT. V gene TRBV7-3 combines with J gene TRBJ1-1; D gene uncertain. The CDR3 extends over 13 amino acids. V was clipped by 3 bases and J by 1 base, with 6 bases between them. CDR1 and CDR2 from the germline V gene are SGHTA and FQGTGA.

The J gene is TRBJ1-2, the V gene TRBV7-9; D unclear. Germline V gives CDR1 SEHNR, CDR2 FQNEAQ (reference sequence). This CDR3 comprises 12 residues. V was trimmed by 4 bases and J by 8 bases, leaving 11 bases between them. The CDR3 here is CASSWEREGYTF. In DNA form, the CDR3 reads TGTGCCAGCAGCTGGGAACGGGAGGGCTACACCTTC.